This TCR beta chain was recovered during a study of Graves' ophthalmopathy and Graves' hyperthyroidism. The J segment lost 1 base and the V segment lost 4 bases, leaving 3 bases of the junction unmatched. Per germline, CDR1 DFQATT and CDR2 SNEGSKA (reference sequence). This CDR3 is 14 amino acids long. Exclusion applied to patients with other autoimmune diseases, uncontrolled infections, pregnancy or lactation. This clonotype was recorded once. Amplifying from RNA transcripts, the study obtained TCR beta CDR3 regions. Investigators did first-round RT-PCR with HTBI primers, then second-round multiplex PCR. TCRdb processed the multiplex PCR reads anew with MiXCR; each CDR3 protein has one entry. The table shows 400,000 to 500,000 distinct CDR3 sequences, with under 25% occurring only once.

This rearrangement joins TRBV20-1 to TRBJ1-5, with 8 bases that match TRBD1. Sequences were obtained from peripheral blood. The clonotype originates from a woman in her late teens or twenties with stable Graves' hyperthyroidism. The CDR3 region is CSATGGSSNQPQHF. DNA of the CDR3: TGCAGTGCTACAGGGGGCAGCAGCAATCAGCCCCAGCATTTT.